The rows below give T cell receptor beta chains drawn from one sample of a study of shared clonotypes between healthy human individuals. Clones were sequenced by immunoSEQ multiplex PCR, and TCRdb holds only the in-frame ones, with some missing. The repertoire holds hundreds of thousands of clones, with roughly 70% as singletons. Sequencing was done on a sample of memory CD4+ T cells sorted from blood. The receptors were gathered from a woman aged 25 to 39 in good health. Both conserved end residues are part of each CDR3. D genes are given only for firm matches. Clone sizes are given selectively: once, few, many, or a class where the clone is expanded.

clone_size	cdr3_length	v_call	d_call	j_call	cdr3_nt	cdr3_aa
-	14	TRBV27	-	TRBJ1-2	TGTGCCAGCAGTTTCCGGGACGACCGTCGGGGCTACACCTTC	CASSFRDDRRGYTF
-	13	TRBV29-1	-	TRBJ1-1	TGCAGCGTTGGGCGGGACGGAAACACTGAAGCTTTCTTT	CSVGRDGNTEAFF
-	15	TRBV28	-	TRBJ1-4	TGTGCCAGCAGTCGTACCAGGGTCAAAGGCGAAAAACTGTTTTTT	CASSRTRVKGEKLFF
-	17	TRBV5-5	-	TRBJ2-2	TGTGCCAGCAGCCGAGACGACAGATCCTCGAACACCGGGGAGCTGTTTTTT	CASSRDDRSSNTGELFF
-	15	TRBV15	-	TRBJ2-7	TGTGCCACCAGCAGAGACGGGATAGGGGGAGACGAGCAGTACTTC	CATSRDGIGGDEQYF
-	13	TRBV27	-	TRBJ2-3	TGTGCCAGCAGTCTTATACCCACAGATACGCAGTATTTT	CASSLIPTDTQYF
few	11	TRBV18	-	TRBJ1-2	TGTGCCAGCTCAAACCAGGATGGCTACACCTTC	CASSNQDGYTF
-	11	TRBV30	TRBD1	TRBJ1-1	TGTGCCTGGAGCGGACAGGGTTTAGCTTTCTTT	CAWSGQGLAFF
-	15	TRBV6-1	TRBD1	TRBJ1-2	TGTGCCAGCAGTCTACAGGGGGCGCAGGGCTATGGCTACACCTTC	CASSLQGAQGYGYTF
-	15	TRBV15	-	TRBJ1-4	TGTGCCACCAGCAGAGATAGGGGGGCGGGTGAAAAACTGTTTTTT	CATSRDRGAGEKLFF
-	19	TRBV9	TRBD2	TRBJ2-6	TGTGCCAGCAGCGCCCGCGGAGCGGGAGAAATCTCTGGGGCCAACGTCCTGACTTTC	CASSARGAGEISGANVLTF
-	14	TRBV2	TRBD2	TRBJ2-7	TGTGCCAGCAGGGCCGGACTAGCGGGAAGCGAGCAGTACTTC	CASRAGLAGSEQYF
-	17	TRBV4-1	-	TRBJ2-7	TGCGCCAGCAGCCAAGGTCCCGGGGAACGGGAAATGTACGAGCAGTACTTC	CASSQGPGEREMYEQYF
-	14	TRBV2	-	TRBJ2-2	TGTGCCAGCAAAGGACTCGTAGTCACCGGGGAGCTGTTTTTT	CASKGLVVTGELFF
-	13	TRBV7-9	-	TRBJ2-2	TGTGCCAGCAGCTCCGCAGACACCGGGGAGCTGTTTTTT	CASSSADTGELFF
-	12	TRBV6-1	-	TRBJ2-7	TGTGCCAGCAGTGAAGCCGGCTACGAGCAGTACTTC	CASSEAGYEQYF
-	13	TRBV7-2	-	TRBJ2-1	TGTGCCAGCAGCTTAAGGCCGGGGGATGAGCAGTTCTTC	CASSLRPGDEQFF
-	16	TRBV2	TRBD1	TRBJ2-3	TGTGCCAGCAGCCCCGGGGTGGACAGGGGGGGTCATACGCAGTATTTT	CASSPGVDRGGHTQYF
-	15	TRBV27	-	TRBJ2-2	TGTGCCAGCAGGTTTTCAGGAACGAACACCGGGGAGCTGTTTTTT	CASRFSGTNTGELFF
-	15	TRBV28	TRBD1	TRBJ2-7	TGTGCCAGCAGTTTACCGACAGGGGTGGGCCGGGAGCAGTACTTC	CASSLPTGVGREQYF
-	15	TRBV18	-	TRBJ2-3	TGTGCCAGCTCACCATCCGATCAGGGCACAGATACGCAGTATTTT	CASSPSDQGTDTQYF
-	14	TRBV5-1	TRBD1	TRBJ2-7	TGCGCCAGCAGCCTAACAGGGGGCAAGTACGAGCAGTACTTC	CASSLTGGKYEQYF
-	15	TRBV2	TRBD1	TRBJ1-1	TGTGCCAGCAGTGGGAGTAGGGGGCTAGGCACTGAAGCTTTCTTT	CASSGSRGLGTEAFF
few	16	TRBV5-6	-	TRBJ2-4	TGTGCCAGCAGCCAACGGGGGCAACAAGCCTCAAACATTCAGTACTTC	CASSQRGQQASNIQYF